These 5 T cell receptor beta chains originate from one sample sequenced in a study of T cells after yellow fever vaccination. TCRdb re-analysed the 5' RACE reads in MiXCR, keeping a single row per CDR3 protein. The repertoire consists of 350,000 to 450,000 distinct CDR3 sequences, with over 15% occurring once and the leading ten covering over 15%. The sample here was PBMCs, taken before the yellow fever booster vaccination. The receptor source for this set is a young man who received the YFV17D yellow fever vaccine.

The rearrangement joins TRBV7-2 to TRBJ1-4; weak D call: TRBD1 (6 bases). The V gene's germline CDR1 is SGHTA and CDR2 FQGNSA. Trimming left V 7 bases short and J 7 bases short, with 19 bases between. CDR3 length: 15 residues. Here the CDR3 DNA reads TGTGCCAGCACTCACCTGGGAGAAGGGGGTGAAAAACTGTTTTTT. Protein: CASTHLGEGGEKLFF.

This clonotype has a handful of counts. The chain joins TRBV18 to TRBJ1-1; D uncertain. V was pared by 3 bases and J by 4 bases, with 15 bases between. In germline, CDR1 is KGHSH, CDR2 LQKENI. The CDR3 consists of 15 residues. The CDR3 sequence: CASSPGSGDGTEAFF. CDR3 coding DNA: TGTGCCAGCTCACCGGGGTCCGGCGACGGCACTGAAGCTTTCTTT.

This chain uses TRBV12-3 or TRBV12-4 with TRBJ2-1; possibly TRBD2 for D (5 bases). This CDR3 has 13 residues. Trimming cost V 0 bases and J 9 bases, with 9 bases left between them. CDR3 DNA: TGTGCCAGCAGTTTAGCGCGAGGGAGTGAGCAGTTCTTC. Translation gives CASSLARGSEQFF.

This clonotype was observed many times. This chain connects TRBV6-5 to TRBJ1-1, with TRBD1 matching 7 bases. V lost 2 bases and J lost 8; bases outside the gene matches: 5. Germline CDR1 is MNHEY and CDR2 is SVGAGI. The CDR3 runs 13 residues. CDR3 DNA sequence: TGTGCCAGCAGTTACGGACAGGCGACAGAAGCTTTCTTT. Translating it yields CASSYGQATEAFF.

This chain joins TRBV5-1 and TRBJ1-1; 7 nucleotides agree with TRBD1. With V trimmed by 5 bases and J by 8 bases, 15 bases remained unmatched. CDR1 and CDR2 (germline): SGHRS, YFSETQ. CDR3 length equals 15 residues. CDR3 amino acids: CASRQGPISSMEAFF. In nucleotides, the CDR3 is TGCGCCAGCAGACAGGGGCCGATCAGTTCAATGGAAGCTTTCTTT.